These 21 T cell receptor beta chains were sequenced from one sample in a study of blood T cell repertoires in COVID-19. The table came from immunoSEQ multiplex PCR; TCRdb's copy has only in-frame clones and leaves some out. In the table there are 250,000 to 350,000 clones, about 88% of which are singletons. Sample: peripheral blood. Source of these receptors: a human donor with COVID-19, enrolled during active disease. The donor label of this sample is uncertain.

This clone was seen once. The rearrangement uses TRBV2 and TRBJ2-3; 9 nucleotides line up with TRBD2. Germline CDR1 SNHLY, CDR2 FYNNEI. V shed 11 bases, J shed 7 bases, and the junction held 4 bases outside the gene matches. The CDR3 is 11 residues long. The CDR3 coding sequence is TGTGCCGGGACTAGCTCATATACGCAGTATTTT. Protein: CAGTSSYTQYF.

This chain connects TRBV6-1 to TRBJ2-3; no firm D call. The CDR3 runs to 14 residues. The ends were cut back, 0 bases at V and 1 base at J, with 5 bases in the middle. The germline V gene has CDR1 MNHNS and CDR2 SASEGT. The CDR3 nucleotides are TGTGCCAGCAGTGAAGCGAGAGGCACAGATACGCAGTATTTT. It yields the protein CASSEARGTDTQYF.

The chain employs TRBV28 and TRBJ2-1; 9 bases are shared with TRBD2. Germline V gives CDR1 MDHEN, CDR2 SYDVKM. The J segment lost 3 bases and the V segment lost 5 bases, leaving 8 bases of the junction unmatched. The CDR3 contains 16 residues. The CDR3 protein is CASSPQTSGSYNEQFF. The CDR3 DNA reads as TGTGCCAGCAGTCCGCAGACTAGCGGAAGCTACAATGAGCAGTTCTTC.

This clone is a singleton in its sample. The V call is TRBV11-2, the J call TRBJ2-7; the match to TRBD2 covers 7 bases. Germline loops: CDR1 SGHAT, CDR2 FQNNGV. The CDR3 extends over 16 amino acids. The J segment lost 2 bases and the V segment lost 5 bases, leaving 12 bases of the junction unmatched. The CDR3 is CASSPDLQRGAYEQYF. The CDR3 DNA sequence: TGTGCCAGCAGCCCCGACCTCCAGCGGGGAGCCTACGAGCAGTACTTC.

The rearrangement uses TRBV9 and TRBJ1-1; D not certain. Trimming shortened V by 0 bases and J by 4 bases, and 7 bases separated the two germline ends. The CDR3 is 13 amino acids. From germline, CDR1 is SGDLS and CDR2 YYNGEE. The CDR3: CASSVDPGTEAFF. The CDR3 region has the DNA TGTGCCAGCAGCGTAGACCCGGGCACTGAAGCTTTCTTT.

The chain joins TRBV10-3 to TRBJ1-3; 8 bases fit TRBD1. The CDR3 is made up of 13 amino acids. The J segment lost 4 bases and the V segment lost 11 bases, leaving 7 bases of the junction unmatched. CDR1 and CDR2 (germline): ENHRY, SYGVKD. CDR3 DNA sequence: TGTGCCGGGTCAGGGGGCTTCGGAAACACCATATATTTT. Translated, it gives CAGSGGFGNTIYF.

The gene calls are TRBV7-2 and TRBJ2-7, with D possibly matching TRBD2 (5 bases). The CDR3 is 12 residues long. V lost 5 bases and J lost 6, with 11 bases in between. Germline CDR1 and CDR2: SGHTA and FQGNSA. The CDR3 reads CASSPGGPEQYF. DNA of the CDR3: TGTGCCAGCAGCCCCGGAGGTCCCGAGCAGTACTTC.

The rearrangement joins TRBV30 to TRBJ1-5; 9 bases agree with TRBD1. In germline, CDR1 is GTSNPN, CDR2 SVGIG (reference sequence). After removal of 5 bases from V and 3 bases from J, the junction contained 8 bases not matched to a gene. This CDR3 contains 15 residues. CDR3 sequence: CAWVGQGGNNQPQHF. CDR3 nucleotide sequence: TGTGCCTGGGTGGGACAGGGAGGGAACAATCAGCCCCAGCATTTT.

This chain joins TRBV7-2 and TRBJ2-5; D uncertain. V was shortened by 2 bases and J by 4 bases, with 2 bases between the two germline ends. CDR3 length: 11 residues. CDR1 and CDR2 (germline): SGHTA, FQGNSA. CDR3 sequence (DNA): TGTGCCAGCAGCTTACTAGAGACCCAGTACTTC. Translating it yields CASSLLETQYF.

V usage is TRBV12-5 and J usage is TRBJ2-6; 7 nucleotides align to TRBD1. The V segment lost 6 bases and the J segment 0 bases; nucleotides outside the gene matches: 8. Germline V gene data show CDR1 as LGHNT and CDR2 as FRNRAP. This CDR3 is built from 17 residues. CDR3 region: CASGIGQVVSGANVLTF. CDR3 nucleotide sequence: TGTGCTAGTGGGATAGGACAGGTAGTCTCTGGGGCCAACGTCCTGACTTTC.

The V call is TRBV19, the J call TRBJ2-4, with unresolved D. The germline gives CDR1 LNHDA, CDR2 SQIVND (reference sequence). Trimming cost V 5 bases and J 6 bases, with 14 bases left between them. This CDR3 contains 14 residues. The CDR3 nucleotides are TGTGCCAGTAGTCCGAGTAGCCGTAGAAACATTCAGTACTTC. Its translation is CASSPSSRRNIQYF.

CDR3 sequence (DNA): TGTGCCAGCAGTGAATATGACAAGCTTTTCTATGGCTACACCTTC. Protein product: CASSEYDKLFYGYTF. The chain recombines TRBV25-1 with TRBJ1-2; D is unresolved. Germline CDR1 MGHDK, CDR2 SYGVNS. The ends were cut back, 0 bases at V and 4 bases at J, with 12 bases in the middle. The CDR3 is 15 amino acids.

The gene calls are TRBV4-1 and TRBJ2-7, with D perhaps matching TRBD2 (7 bases). CDR3 length: 19 amino acids. Germline CDR1 is MGHRA and CDR2 is YSYEKL. Trimming left V 0 bases short and J 2 bases short, with 23 bases between. CDR3 region: CASSQEGGSGQHQAYEQYF. As DNA, the CDR3 is TGCGCCAGCAGCCAAGAAGGGGGTAGCGGGCAACACCAGGCCTACGAGCAGTACTTC.

V and J are TRBV10-1 and TRBJ2-1; 13 nucleotides line up with TRBD2. The trim removed 0 bases at V and 5 bases at J, leaving 1 base unmatched. Germline assignment: CDR1 WNHNN and CDR2 SYGVQD (reference sequence). This CDR3 has 16 amino acids. CDR3 in DNA: TGCGCCAGCAGTGAGTCTGGACTAGCGGGAGACAATGAGCAGTTCTTC. This sequence encodes CASSESGLAGDNEQFF.

This chain connects TRBV14 to TRBJ1-6; TRBD1 matches 7 bases. Looked up from germline, CDR1 is SGHDN and CDR2 is FVKESK. V trimming: 2 bases; J trimming: 9 bases; junction bases outside the gene matches: 4. This CDR3 contains 14 residues. Here the CDR3 reads CASSQIQGSSPLHF. CDR3 nucleotides: TGTGCCAGCAGCCAAATACAGGGGAGTTCACCCCTCCACTTT.

This chain links TRBV3-1 (or the pseudogene TRBV3-2) with TRBJ1-3; D is ambiguous. Trimming removed 0 bases at V and 4 bases at J, with 10 bases between. Germline assignment: CDR1 LGHDT and CDR2 YNNKEL (reference sequence). This CDR3 has 15 amino acids. CDR3 protein: CASSQDVRGGNTIYF. DNA of the CDR3: TGTGCCAGCAGCCAAGATGTACGGGGAGGAAACACCATATATTTT.

The chain joins TRBV7-9 to TRBJ1-2, with a tentative D call TRBD1 (6 bases). The V gene lost 6 bases and the J gene lost 6 bases, with 11 bases spanning the gap. The germline gives CDR1 SEHNR, CDR2 FQNEAQ (reference sequence). This CDR3 is 12 amino acids long. CDR3 residues: CASSSGVHGYTF. In DNA, the CDR3 is TGTGCCAGCAGTTCAGGGGTCCATGGCTACACCTTC. Looking up the rest from reference TRBV7-9 and TRBJ1-2 gives the full variable domain: DTGVSQNPRHKITKRGQNVTFRCDPISEHNRLYWYRQTLGQGPEFLTYFQNEAQLEKSRLLSDRFSAERPKGSFSTLEIQRTEQGDSAMYLCASSSGVHGYTFGSGTRLTVV.

V and J are TRBV28 and TRBJ1-5; tentative D call: TRBD1 (5 bases). CDR3 length: 14 residues. CDR1 is MDHEN and CDR2 is SYDVKM in the germline V gene. Trimming removed 4 bases from V and 7 bases from J, with 14 bases in between. The DNA for the CDR3 is TGTGCCAGCAGTTGGAGGGCAGGGAACCAGCCCCAGCATTTT. It translates to CASSWRAGNQPQHF.

This sequence joins TRBV5-5 and TRBJ1-5; 9 nucleotides match TRBD1. This CDR3 is built from 15 residues. Germline V gene lookup returns CDR1 SGHKS and CDR2 YYEKEE (reference sequence). V gave up 1 base and J gave up 4 bases; unmatched junction bases: 3. This chain's CDR3 is CASSLTGGGNQPQHF. DNA of the CDR3: TGTGCCAGCAGCTTGACAGGGGGCGGGAATCAGCCCCAGCATTTT.

The chain has TRBV7-8 and TRBJ2-1, with 8 bases matching TRBD2. J was trimmed by 7 bases and V by 5 bases; bases with no gene match: 13. This CDR3 comprises 16 residues. The germline V gene has CDR1 SGHVS and CDR2 FQNEAQ. The CDR3 sequence is CASSPRVSGSQNEQFF. As DNA, the CDR3 is TGTGCCAGCAGCCCAAGGGTGAGCGGGAGTCAGAATGAGCAGTTCTTC. The whole variable domain, filled in from reference TRBV7-8 and TRBJ2-1, reads GAGVSQSPRYKVAKRGQDVALRCDPISGHVSLFWYQQALGQGPEFLTYFQNEAQLDKSGLPSDRFFAERPEGSVSTLKIQRTQQEDSAVYLCASSPRVSGSQNEQFFGPGTRLTVL.

V usage is TRBV29-1 and J usage is TRBJ2-5; TRBD2 is a possible D gene (6 bases). CDR1 is SQVTM and CDR2 is ANQGSEA in the germline V gene. V gave up 7 bases and J gave up 3 bases, with 9 bases separating them. The CDR3 runs 11 residues. The CDR3: CSGDSKETQYF. The CDR3 bases are TGCAGCGGGGACTCTAAAGAGACCCAGTACTTC.